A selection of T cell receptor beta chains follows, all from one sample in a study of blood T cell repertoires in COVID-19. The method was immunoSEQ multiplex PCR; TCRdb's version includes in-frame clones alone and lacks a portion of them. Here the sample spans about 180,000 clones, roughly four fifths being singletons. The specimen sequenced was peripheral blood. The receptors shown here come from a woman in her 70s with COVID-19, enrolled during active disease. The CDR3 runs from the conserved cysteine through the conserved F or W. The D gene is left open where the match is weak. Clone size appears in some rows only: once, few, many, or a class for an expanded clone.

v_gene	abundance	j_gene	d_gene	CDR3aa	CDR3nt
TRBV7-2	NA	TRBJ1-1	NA	CASSSGWVTEAFF	TGTGCCAGCAGCTCCGGGTGGGTCACTGAAGCTTTCTTT
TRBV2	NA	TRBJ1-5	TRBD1	CASSLDRGPNQPQHF	TGTGCCAGCAGTCTGGACAGGGGGCCCAATCAGCCCCAGCATTTT
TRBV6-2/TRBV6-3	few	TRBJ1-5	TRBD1	CASSSPGREGQGVYQPQHF	TGTGCCAGCAGTTCCCCAGGGCGAGAAGGACAGGGGGTTTATCAGCCCCAGCATTTT
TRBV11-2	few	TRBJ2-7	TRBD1	CASSLGPGQGTYEQYF	TGTGCCAGCAGCTTAGGCCCGGGACAGGGGACCTACGAGCAGTACTTC
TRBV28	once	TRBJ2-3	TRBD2	CASSGLGAGGSTDTQYF	TGTGCCAGCAGTGGCCTCGGGGCGGGAGGGAGTACAGATACGCAGTATTTT
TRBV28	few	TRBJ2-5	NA	CASSSPTRQETQYF	TGTGCCAGCAGTTCCCCCACTAGACAAGAGACCCAGTACTTC
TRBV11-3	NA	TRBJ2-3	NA	CASSFRRGEDTQYF	TGTGCCAGCAGCTTTAGACGGGGTGAAGATACGCAGTATTTT
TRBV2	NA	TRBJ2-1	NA	CASSEPINEQFF	TGTGCCAGCAGTGAACCCATCAATGAGCAGTTCTTC
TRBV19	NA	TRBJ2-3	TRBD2	CASSRAGGPVDTQYF	TGTGCCAGTAGTAGGGCGGGAGGGCCGGTAGATACGCAGTATTTT
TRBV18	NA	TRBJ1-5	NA	CASSSRDDQPQHF	TGTGCCAGCTCAAGCCGGGATGATCAGCCCCAGCATTTT
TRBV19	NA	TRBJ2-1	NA	CASSISGGSYNEQFF	TGTGCCAGTAGTATAAGCGGTGGCTCCTACAATGAGCAGTTCTTC
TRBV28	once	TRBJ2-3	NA	CASRTTTGGTDTQYF	TGTGCCAGCAGAACCACCACGGGGGGCACAGATACGCAGTATTTT
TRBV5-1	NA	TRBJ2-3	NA	CASSGEGGSTDTQYF	TGCGCCAGCTCAGGGGAGGGCGGGAGTACGGATACGCAGTATTTT
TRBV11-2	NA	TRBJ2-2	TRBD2	CASSYRTSGNTGELFF	TGTGCCAGCAGCTACCGGACTAGCGGGAACACCGGGGAGCTGTTTTTT
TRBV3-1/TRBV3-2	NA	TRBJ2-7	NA	CASSLNSYEQYF	TGTGCCAGCAGCCTTAATTCCTACGAGCAGTACTTC
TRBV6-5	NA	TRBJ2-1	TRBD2	CASSYLTSGRAQIF	TGTGCCAGCAGTTACCTGACTAGCGGGAGGGCACAGATCTTC
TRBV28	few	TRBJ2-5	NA	CASSSTETQYF	TGTGCCAGCAGTTCTACAGAGACCCAGTACTTC
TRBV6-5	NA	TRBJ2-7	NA	CASSSWRAVLTYEQYF	TGTGCCAGCAGTTCCTGGAGGGCGGTACTCACCTACGAGCAGTACTTC
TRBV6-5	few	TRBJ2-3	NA	CASSLNRHTDTQYF	TGTGCCAGCAGTTTAAATCGACACACAGATACGCAGTATTTT
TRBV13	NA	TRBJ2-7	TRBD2	CASSSRSGRSSFYEQYF	TGTGCCAGCAGCTCTCGTAGCGGGAGGAGCTCATTTTACGAGCAGTACTTC
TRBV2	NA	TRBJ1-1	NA	CASSYSPMNTEAFF	TGTGCCAGCAGCTACAGCCCCATGAACACTGAAGCTTTCTTT
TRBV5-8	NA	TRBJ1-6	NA	CASSFGLSSYNSPLHF	TGTGCCAGCAGCTTTGGACTGAGCTCCTATAATTCACCCCTCCACTTT
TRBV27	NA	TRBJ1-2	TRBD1	CASHRQGANGYTF	TGTGCCAGCCATCGGCAGGGGGCGAATGGCTACACCTTC
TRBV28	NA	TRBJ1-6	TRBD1	CASGEQGRGNSPLHF	TGTGCCAGCGGAGAACAGGGGCGAGGTAATTCACCCCTCCACTTT
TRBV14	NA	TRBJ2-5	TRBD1	CASQVQGAKTQYF	TGTGCCAGCCAAGTACAGGGGGCGAAGACCCAGTACTTC
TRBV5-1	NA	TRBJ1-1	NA	CASSRSTPPGDTEAFF	TGCGCCAGCAGCCGGAGCACACCTCCCGGGGACACTGAAGCTTTCTTT
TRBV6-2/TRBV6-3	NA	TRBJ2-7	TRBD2	CASSLLAGHYEQYF	TGTGCCAGCAGTCTCCTAGCGGGACACTACGAGCAGTACTTC
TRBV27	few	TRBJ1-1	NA	CASSPESRQPYYTEAFF	TGTGCCAGCAGTCCAGAATCACGACAGCCTTACTACACTGAAGCTTTCTTT
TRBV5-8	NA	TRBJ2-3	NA	CASSLDSSTDTQYF	TGTGCCAGCAGCTTGGACAGTAGCACAGATACGCAGTATTTT